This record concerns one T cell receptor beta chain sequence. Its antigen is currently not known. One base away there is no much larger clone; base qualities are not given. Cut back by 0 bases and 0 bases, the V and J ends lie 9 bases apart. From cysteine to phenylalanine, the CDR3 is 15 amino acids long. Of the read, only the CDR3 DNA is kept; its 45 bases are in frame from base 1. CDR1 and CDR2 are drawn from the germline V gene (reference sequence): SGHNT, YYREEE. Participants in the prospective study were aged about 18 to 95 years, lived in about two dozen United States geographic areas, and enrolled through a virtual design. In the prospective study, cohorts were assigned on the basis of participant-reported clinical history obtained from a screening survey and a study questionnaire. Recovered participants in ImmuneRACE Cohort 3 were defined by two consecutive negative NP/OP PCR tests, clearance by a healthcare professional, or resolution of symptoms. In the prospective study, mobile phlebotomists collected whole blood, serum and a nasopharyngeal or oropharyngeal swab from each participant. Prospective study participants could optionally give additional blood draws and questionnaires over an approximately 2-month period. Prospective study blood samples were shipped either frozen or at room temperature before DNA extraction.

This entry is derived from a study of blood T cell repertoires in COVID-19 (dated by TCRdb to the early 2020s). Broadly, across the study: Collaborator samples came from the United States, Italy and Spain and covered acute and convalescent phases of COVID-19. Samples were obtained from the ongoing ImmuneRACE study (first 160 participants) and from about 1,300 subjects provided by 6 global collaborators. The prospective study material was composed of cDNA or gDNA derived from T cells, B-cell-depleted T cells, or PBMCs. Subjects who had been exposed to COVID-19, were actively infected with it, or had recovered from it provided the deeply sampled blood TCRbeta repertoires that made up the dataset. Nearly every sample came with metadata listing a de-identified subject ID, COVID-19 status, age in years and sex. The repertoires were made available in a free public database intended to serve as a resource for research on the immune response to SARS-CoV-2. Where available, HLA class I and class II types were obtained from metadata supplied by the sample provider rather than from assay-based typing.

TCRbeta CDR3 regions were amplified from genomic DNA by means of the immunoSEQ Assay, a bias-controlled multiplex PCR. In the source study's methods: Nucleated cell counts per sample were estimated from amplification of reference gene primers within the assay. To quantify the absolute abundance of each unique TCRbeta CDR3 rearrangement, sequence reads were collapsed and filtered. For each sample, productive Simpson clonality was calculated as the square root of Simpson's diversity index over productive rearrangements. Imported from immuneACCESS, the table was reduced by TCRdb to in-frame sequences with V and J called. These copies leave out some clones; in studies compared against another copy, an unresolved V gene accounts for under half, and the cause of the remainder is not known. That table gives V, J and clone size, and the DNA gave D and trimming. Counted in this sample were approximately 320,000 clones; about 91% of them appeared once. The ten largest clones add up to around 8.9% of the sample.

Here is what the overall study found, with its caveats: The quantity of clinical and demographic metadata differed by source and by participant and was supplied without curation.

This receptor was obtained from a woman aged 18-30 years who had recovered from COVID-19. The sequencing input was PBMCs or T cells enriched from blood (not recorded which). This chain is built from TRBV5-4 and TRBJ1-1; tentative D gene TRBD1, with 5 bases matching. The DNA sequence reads TGTGCCAGCAGCTTGGGACAGATCATGAACACTGAAGCTTTCTTT. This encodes CASSLGQIMNTEAFF.